The entry below gives a single T cell receptor (beta chain) sequence along with its context. This sample was included in a study of blood T cell repertoires in COVID-19. Study overall: PBMCs, B-cell-depleted T cells, or T cells were the source of the cDNA or gDNA that made up the material.

In the study's own analysis: Counts of nucleated cells, estimated from reference gene primer amplification, were obtained. TCRdb's copy holds only in-frame clones and misses some; the assay was immunoSEQ multiplex PCR. D and trimming were read from the DNA, whereas the V and J calls and clone size are those reported in that table. The sample comprises fewer than 500,000 clones, approximately 90% of which are singletons, and about 0.91% rests with the top ten. Followed longitudinally, the Seattle patients had been enrolled during active infection. Germline CDR1 is SNHLY and CDR2 is FYNNEI. V was pared by 3 bases and J by 9 bases, with 15 bases between. The CDR3 is 14 amino acids.

Sequencing was performed on peripheral blood. The sequence derives from a man younger than 35 with COVID-19, enrolled during active disease. This chain connects TRBV2 to TRBJ2-1; tentatively, D is TRBD1 (5 bases). CDR3 coding DNA: TGTGCCAGCAGTGATCGTGCAGGGTTGGGTGAGCAGTTCTTC. This sequence encodes CASSDRAGLGEQFF.